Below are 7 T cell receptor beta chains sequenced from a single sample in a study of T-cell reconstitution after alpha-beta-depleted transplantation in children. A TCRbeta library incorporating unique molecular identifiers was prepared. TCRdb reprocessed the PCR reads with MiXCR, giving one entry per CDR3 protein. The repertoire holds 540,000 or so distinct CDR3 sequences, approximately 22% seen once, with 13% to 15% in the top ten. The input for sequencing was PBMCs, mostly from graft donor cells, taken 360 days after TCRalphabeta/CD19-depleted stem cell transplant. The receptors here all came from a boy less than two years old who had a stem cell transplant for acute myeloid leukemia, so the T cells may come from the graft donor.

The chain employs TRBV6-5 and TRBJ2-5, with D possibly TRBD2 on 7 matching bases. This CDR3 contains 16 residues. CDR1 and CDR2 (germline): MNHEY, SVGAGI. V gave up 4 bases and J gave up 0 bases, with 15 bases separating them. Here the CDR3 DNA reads TGTGCCAGCAGTTCAAGGGAGGGGGGCCACCAAGAGACCCAGTACTTC. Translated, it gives CASSSREGGHQETQYF.

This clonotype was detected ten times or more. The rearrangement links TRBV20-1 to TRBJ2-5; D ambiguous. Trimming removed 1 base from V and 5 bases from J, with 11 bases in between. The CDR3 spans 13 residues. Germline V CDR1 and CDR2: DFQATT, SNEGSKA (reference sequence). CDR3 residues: CSARGEGWETQYF. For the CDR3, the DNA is TGCAGTGCTAGAGGTGAAGGTTGGGAGACCCAGTACTTC.

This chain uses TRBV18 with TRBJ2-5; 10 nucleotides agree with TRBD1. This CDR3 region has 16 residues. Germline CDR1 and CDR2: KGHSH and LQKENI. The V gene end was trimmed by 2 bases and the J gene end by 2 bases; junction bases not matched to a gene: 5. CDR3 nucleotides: TGTGCCAGCTCACCAAGGGACAGGGGAGGGCAAGAGACCCAGTACTTC. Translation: CASSPRDRGGQETQYF.

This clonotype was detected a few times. The CDR3 loop is CASSFGRLNTGELFF. The CDR3, as DNA: TGTGCCAGCAGTTTCGGGCGGTTGAACACCGGGGAGCTGTTTTTT. The chain recombines TRBV12-3 or TRBV12-4 with TRBJ2-2; no clear D. The germline V and J ends were trimmed by 3 bases and 1 base, with 9 bases remaining between them. The CDR3 runs to 15 residues.

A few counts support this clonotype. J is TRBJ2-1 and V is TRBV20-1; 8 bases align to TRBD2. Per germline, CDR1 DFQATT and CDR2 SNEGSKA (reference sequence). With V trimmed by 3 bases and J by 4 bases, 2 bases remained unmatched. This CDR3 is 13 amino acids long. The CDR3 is CSARTSAYNEQFF. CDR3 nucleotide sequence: TGCAGTGCTAGGACTAGCGCGTACAATGAGCAGTTCTTC.

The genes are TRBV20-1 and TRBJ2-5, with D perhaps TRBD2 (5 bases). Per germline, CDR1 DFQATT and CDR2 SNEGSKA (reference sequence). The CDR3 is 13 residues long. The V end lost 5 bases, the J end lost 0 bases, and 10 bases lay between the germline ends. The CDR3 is CSAGGLDQETQYF. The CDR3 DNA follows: TGCAGTGCTGGAGGACTGGACCAAGAGACCCAGTACTTC.

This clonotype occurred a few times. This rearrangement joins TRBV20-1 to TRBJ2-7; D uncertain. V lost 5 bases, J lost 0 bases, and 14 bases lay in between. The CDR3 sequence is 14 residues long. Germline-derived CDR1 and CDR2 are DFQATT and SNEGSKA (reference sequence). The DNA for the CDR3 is TGCAGTGCTGTCGACCCCATGCGCTCCTACGAGCAGTACGTC. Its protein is CSAVDPMRSYEQYV.